This record covers a single T cell receptor beta chain. Its cognate antigen is unknown. This may arise from a read error, as a much more abundant clone is one base away. This CDR3 has 15 amino acids. V shed 5 bases and J shed 2 bases, with 16 bases lying between them. This sample was taken from a study of Graves' ophthalmopathy and Graves' hyperthyroidism. About the study: Samples of peripheral blood were obtained at initial diagnosis, prior to treatment of any kind.

RNA transcripts were the template, and TCR beta CDR3 regions were amplified from them. Amplification began with first-round RT-PCR using HTBI primers, then second-round multiplex PCR was performed. One entry per CDR3 protein, called by TCRdb with MiXCR from the multiplex PCR reads. The repertoire includes approximately 700,000 distinct CDR3 sequences, around 40% of them detected once, and roughly 45% sits in the top ten. Study-level findings and limits: In blood appeared most of the expanded thyroid clonotypes whose frequency exceeded 0.001. With 70.59% sensitivity and about 72% specificity, the model predicted ophthalmopathy progression.

The source of this sequence is an adult man with Graves' ophthalmopathy. The sequenced material came from peripheral blood. This chain connects TRBV12-3 or TRBV12-4 to TRBJ2-7; the D gene is possibly TRBD2 (6 bases). CDR3 in amino acids: CASSEALGGAYEQYF. In DNA, the CDR3 is TGTGCCAGCAGTGAAGCGTTAGGAGGGGCCTACGAGCAGTACTTC.